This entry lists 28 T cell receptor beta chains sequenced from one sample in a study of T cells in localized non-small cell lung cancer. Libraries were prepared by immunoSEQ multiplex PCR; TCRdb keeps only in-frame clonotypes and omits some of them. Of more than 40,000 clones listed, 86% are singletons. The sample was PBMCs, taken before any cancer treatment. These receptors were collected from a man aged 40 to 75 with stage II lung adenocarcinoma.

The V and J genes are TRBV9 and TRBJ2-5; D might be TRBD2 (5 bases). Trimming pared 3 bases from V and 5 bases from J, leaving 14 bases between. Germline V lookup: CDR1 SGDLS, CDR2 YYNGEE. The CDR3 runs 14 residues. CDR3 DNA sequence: TGTGCCAGCAGCGGGGGAGTAGAGGTGGAGACCCAGTACTTC. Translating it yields CASSGGVEVETQYF.

CDR3 DNA: TGTGCTAGTGGTTTTCTGGACAGAATGAACACTGAAGCTTTCTTT. This translates into CASGFLDRMNTEAFF. The chain carries TRBV12-5 and TRBJ1-1, with a tentative D call TRBD1 (6 bases). V shed 3 bases and J shed 0 bases, with 11 bases lying between them. Germline values: CDR1 LGHNT, CDR2 FRNRAP. This CDR3 has 15 amino acids.

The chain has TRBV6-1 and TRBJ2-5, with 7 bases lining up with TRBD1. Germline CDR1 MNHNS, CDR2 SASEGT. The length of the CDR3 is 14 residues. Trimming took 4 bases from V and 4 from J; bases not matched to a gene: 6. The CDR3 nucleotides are TGTGCCAGCAGTGCCTTTCGACAGGGAGAGACCCAGTACTTC. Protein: CASSAFRQGETQYF.

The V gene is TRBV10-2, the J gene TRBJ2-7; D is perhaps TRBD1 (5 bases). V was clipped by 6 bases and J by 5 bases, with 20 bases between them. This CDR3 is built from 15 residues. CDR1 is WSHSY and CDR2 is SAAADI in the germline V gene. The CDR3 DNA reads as TGCGCCAGCAGGGACGACAGTCTAGGGTTTGACGAGCAGTACTTC. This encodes CASRDDSLGFDEQYF.

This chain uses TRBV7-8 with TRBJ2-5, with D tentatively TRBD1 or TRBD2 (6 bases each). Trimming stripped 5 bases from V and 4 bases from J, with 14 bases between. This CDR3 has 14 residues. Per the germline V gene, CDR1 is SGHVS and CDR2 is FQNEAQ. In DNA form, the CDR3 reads TGTGCCAGCAGCCCAATTCGGGGGCGAGAGACCCAGTACTTC. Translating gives CASSPIRGRETQYF.

The CDR3 region has the DNA TGTGCCACCAGCGAGGGCCTGAACACTGAAGCTTTCTTT. It encodes CATSEGLNTEAFF. V usage is TRBV15 and J usage is TRBJ1-1; D gene ambiguous. Germline V gene lookup returns CDR1 LNHNV and CDR2 YYDKDF (reference sequence). Trimming cost V 5 bases and J 0 bases, with 7 bases left between them. This CDR3 region has 13 residues.

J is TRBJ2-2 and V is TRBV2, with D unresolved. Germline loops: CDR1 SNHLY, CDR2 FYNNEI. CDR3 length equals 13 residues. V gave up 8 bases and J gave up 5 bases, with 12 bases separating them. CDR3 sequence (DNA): TGTGCCAGCCTCGGGCAGCAAACCGGGGAGCTGTTTTTT. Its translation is CASLGQQTGELFF.

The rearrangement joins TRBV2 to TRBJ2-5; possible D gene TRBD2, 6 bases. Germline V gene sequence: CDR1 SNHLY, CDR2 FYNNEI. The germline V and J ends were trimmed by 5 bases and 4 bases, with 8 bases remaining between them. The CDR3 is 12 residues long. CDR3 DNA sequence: TGTGCCAGCAGTTCGGAGGGAGAGACCCAGTACTTC. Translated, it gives CASSSEGETQYF.

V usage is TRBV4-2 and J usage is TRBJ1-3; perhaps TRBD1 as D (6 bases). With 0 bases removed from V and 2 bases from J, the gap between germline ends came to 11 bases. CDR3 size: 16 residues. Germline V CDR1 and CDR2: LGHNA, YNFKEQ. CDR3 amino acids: CASSQDAGTTGNTIYF. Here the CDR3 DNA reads TGTGCCAGCAGCCAAGATGCAGGGACAACTGGAAACACCATATATTTT.

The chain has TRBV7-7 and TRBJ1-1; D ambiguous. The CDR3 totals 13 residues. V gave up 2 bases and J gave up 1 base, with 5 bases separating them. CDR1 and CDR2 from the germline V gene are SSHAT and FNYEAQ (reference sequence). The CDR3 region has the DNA TGTGCCAGCAGCTTATCAGAGAACACTGAAGCTTTCTTT. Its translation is CASSLSENTEAFF.

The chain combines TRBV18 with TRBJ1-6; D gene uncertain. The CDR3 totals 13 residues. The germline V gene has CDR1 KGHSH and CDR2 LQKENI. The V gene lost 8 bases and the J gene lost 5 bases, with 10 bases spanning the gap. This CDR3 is CASHQGDNSPLHF. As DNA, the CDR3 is TGTGCCAGCCATCAAGGCGATAATTCACCCCTCCACTTT.

The chain's CDR3 is CASSFGTSGGTDTQYF. In DNA form, the CDR3 reads TGTGCCAGCAGCTTCGGGACTAGCGGGGGCACAGATACGCAGTATTTT. The rearrangement joins TRBV7-9 to TRBJ2-3; 13 bases map to TRBD2. Germline V gene sequence: CDR1 SEHNR, CDR2 FQNEAQ (reference sequence). J gave up 1 base and V 3 bases, and 1 base lay outside the gene matches. CDR3 length: 16 amino acids. Using reference TRBV7-9 and TRBJ2-3 for the parts outside the CDR3, the full variable domain is DTGVSQNPRHKITKRGQNVTFRCDPISEHNRLYWYRQTLGQGPEFLTYFQNEAQLEKSRLLSDRFSAERPKGSFSTLEIQRTEQGDSAMYLCASSFGTSGGTDTQYFGPGTRLTVL.

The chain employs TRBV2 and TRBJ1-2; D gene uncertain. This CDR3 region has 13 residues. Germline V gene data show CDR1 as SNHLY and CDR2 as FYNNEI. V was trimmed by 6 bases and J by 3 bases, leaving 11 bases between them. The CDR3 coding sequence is TGTGCCAGCAGAACGGAATCGTACTATGGCTACACCTTC. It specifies CASRTESYYGYTF. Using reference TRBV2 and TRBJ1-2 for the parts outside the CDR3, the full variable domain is EPEVTQTPSHQVTQMGQEVILRCVPISNHLYFYWYRQILGQKVEFLVSFYNNEISEKSEIFDDQFSVERPDGSNFTLKIRSTKLEDSAMYFCASRTESYYGYTFGSGTRLTVV.

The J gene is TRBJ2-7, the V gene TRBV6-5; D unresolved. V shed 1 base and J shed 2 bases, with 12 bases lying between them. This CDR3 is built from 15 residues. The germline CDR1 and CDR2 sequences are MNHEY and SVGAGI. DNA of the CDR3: TGTGCCAGCAGTTACTTAGAGTACGTAGCCTACGAGCAGTACGTC. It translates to CASSYLEYVAYEQYV.

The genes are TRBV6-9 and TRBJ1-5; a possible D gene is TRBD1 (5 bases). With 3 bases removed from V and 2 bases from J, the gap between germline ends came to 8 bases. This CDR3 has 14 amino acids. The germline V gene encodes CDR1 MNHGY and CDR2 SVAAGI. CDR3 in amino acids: CASSYRVGNQPQHF. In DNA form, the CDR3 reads TGTGCCAGCAGTTACAGGGTTGGCAATCAGCCCCAGCATTTT.

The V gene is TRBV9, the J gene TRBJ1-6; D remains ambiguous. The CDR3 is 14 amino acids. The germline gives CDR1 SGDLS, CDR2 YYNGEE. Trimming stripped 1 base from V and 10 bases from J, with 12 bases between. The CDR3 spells CASSVRQEGSPLHF. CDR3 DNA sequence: TGTGCCAGCAGCGTAAGGCAGGAGGGCTCACCCCTCCACTTT.

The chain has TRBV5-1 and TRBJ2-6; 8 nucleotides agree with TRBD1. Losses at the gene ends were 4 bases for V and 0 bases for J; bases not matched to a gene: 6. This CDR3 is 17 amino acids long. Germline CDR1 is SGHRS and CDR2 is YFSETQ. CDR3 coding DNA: TGCGCCAGCAGCCCCGGGACAGGCTTCTCTGGGGCCAACGTCCTGACTTTC. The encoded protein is CASSPGTGFSGANVLTF. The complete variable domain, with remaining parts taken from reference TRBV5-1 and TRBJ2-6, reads KAGVTQTPRYLIKTRGQQVTLSCSPISGHRSVSWYQQTPGQGLQFLFEYFSETQRNKGNFPGRFSGRQFSNSRSEMNVSTLELGDSALYLCASSPGTGFSGANVLTFGAGSRLTVL.

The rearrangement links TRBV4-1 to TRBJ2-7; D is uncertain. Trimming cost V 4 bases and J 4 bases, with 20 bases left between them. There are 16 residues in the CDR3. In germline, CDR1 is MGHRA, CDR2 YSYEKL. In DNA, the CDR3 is TGCGCCAGCAGCCCAGATCCAGGCTCCCGGGTGTACGAGCAGTACTTC. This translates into CASSPDPGSRVYEQYF.

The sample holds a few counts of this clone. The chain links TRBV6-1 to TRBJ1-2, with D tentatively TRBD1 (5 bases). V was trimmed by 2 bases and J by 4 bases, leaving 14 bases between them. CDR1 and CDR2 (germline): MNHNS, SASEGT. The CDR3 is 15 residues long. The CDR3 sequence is CASSEPRVISYGYTF. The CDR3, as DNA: TGTGCCAGCAGTGAACCCAGGGTGATCAGCTATGGCTACACCTTC.

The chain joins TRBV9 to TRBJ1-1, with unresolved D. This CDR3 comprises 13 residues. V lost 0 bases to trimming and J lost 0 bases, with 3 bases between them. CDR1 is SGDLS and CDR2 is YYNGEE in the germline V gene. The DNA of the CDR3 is TGTGCCAGCAGCGTAGCTCTGAACACTGAAGCTTTCTTT. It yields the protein CASSVALNTEAFF.

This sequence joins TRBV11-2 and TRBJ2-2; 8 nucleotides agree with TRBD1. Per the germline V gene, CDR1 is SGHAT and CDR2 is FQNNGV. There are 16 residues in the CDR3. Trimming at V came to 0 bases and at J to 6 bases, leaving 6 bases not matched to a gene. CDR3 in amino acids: CASSLDGDRGSGELFF. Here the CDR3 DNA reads TGTGCCAGCAGCTTAGATGGTGACAGGGGTTCCGGGGAGCTGTTTTTT.

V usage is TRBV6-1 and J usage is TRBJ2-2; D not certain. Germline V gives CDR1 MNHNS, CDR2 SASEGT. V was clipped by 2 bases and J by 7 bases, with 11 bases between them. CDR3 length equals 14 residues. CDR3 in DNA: TGTGCCAGCAGTGAAATTCGGAGCGTCGGGGAGCTGTTTTTT. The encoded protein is CASSEIRSVGELFF.

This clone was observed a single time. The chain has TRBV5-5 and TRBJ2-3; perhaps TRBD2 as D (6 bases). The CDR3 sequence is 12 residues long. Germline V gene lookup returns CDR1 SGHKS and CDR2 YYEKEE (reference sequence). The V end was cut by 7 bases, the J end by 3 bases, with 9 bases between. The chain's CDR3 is CASLGGTDTQYF. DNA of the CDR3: TGTGCCAGCTTGGGGGGTACAGATACGCAGTATTTT.

CDR3 amino acids: CASRLGGSTDTQYF. The CDR3 bases are TGTGCCAGCAGACTCGGGGGGAGCACAGATACGCAGTATTTT. The chain links TRBV27 to TRBJ2-3, with 7 bases matching TRBD2. V shed 6 bases and J 0 bases; nucleotides not matched to a gene: 3. Per germline, CDR1 MNHEY and CDR2 SMNVEV (reference sequence). The CDR3 consists of 14 residues.

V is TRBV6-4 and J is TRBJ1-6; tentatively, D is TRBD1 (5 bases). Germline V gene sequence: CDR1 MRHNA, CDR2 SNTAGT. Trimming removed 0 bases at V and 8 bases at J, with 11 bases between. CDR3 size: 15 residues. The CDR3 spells CASSDSGGSHSPLHF. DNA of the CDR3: TGTGCCAGCAGTGACTCTGGGGGTTCGCATTCACCCCTCCACTTT.

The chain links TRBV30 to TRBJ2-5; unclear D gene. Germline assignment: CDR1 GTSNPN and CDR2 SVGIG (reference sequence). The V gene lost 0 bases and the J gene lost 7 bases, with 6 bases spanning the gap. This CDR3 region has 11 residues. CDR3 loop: CAWSVQSTQYF. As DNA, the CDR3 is TGTGCCTGGAGTGTTCAATCGACCCAGTACTTC.

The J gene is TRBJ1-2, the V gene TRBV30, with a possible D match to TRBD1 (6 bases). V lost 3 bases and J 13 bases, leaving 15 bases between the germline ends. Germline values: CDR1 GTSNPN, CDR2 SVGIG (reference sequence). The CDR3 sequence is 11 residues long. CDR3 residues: CAWRRTADCTF. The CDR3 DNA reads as TGTGCCTGGAGGAGGACAGCGGACTGCACCTTC.

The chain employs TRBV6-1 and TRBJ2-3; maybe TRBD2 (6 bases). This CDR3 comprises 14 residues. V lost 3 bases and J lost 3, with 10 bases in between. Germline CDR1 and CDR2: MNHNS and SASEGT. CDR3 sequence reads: CASSEWGTTDTQYF. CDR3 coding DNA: TGTGCCAGCAGTGAGTGGGGGACTACAGATACGCAGTATTTT.